This TCR beta chain emerged from a study of graft-versus-host responses after intestinal transplantation. Study-wide context: Tacrolimus plus steroids were given to all recipients for two to three years, preceded by anti-thymocyte globulin induction.

Method: immunoSEQ multiplex PCR; TCRdb's copy keeps in-frame clones and lacks some. The sample shows approximately 92,000 clones, 90% to 95% of them seen only once. Germline V gene data show CDR1 as SSHAT and CDR2 as FNYEAQ (reference sequence). Trimming took off 5 bases at V and 10 bases at J, with 12 bases between the two ends. The CDR3 runs to 13 residues. About this clone: Its antigen is unidentified.

V is TRBV7-7 and J is TRBJ1-6; D perhaps matches TRBD1 (5 bases). The sample in question was unstimulated CD8+ T cells sorted from spleen or lymph node cells, obtained before intestinal transplant. The receptor comes from a human donor who received an intestinal transplant. CDR3 region: CASSRGAGSPLHF. The CDR3 bases are TGTGCCAGCAGCCGAGGGGCTGGATCACCCCTCCACTTT.